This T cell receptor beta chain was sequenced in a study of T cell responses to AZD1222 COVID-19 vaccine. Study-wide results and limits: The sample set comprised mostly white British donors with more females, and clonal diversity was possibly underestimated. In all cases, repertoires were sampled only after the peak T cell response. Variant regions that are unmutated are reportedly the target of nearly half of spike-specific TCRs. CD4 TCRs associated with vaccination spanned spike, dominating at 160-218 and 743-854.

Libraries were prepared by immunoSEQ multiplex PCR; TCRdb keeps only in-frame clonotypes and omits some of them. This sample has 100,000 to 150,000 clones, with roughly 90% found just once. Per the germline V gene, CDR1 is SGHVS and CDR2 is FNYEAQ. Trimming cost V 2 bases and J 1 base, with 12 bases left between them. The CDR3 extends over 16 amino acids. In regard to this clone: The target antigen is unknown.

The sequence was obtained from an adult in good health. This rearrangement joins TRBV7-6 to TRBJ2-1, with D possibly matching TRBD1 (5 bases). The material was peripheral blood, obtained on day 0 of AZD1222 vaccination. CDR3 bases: TGTGCCAGCAGCTTAACGGACATGGGATCCTACAATGAGCAGTTCTTC. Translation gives CASSLTDMGSYNEQFF.